These 23 T cell receptor beta chains originate from one sample sequenced in a study of control samples from healthy donors and cancer patients. The data were produced by immunoSEQ multiplex PCR, yet TCRdb's version contains in-frame clones alone and is incomplete. This sample has roughly 20,000 clones, with approximately 78% found just once. The source material was PBMCs. The receptor source for this set is a man at least 80 years old with head and neck cancer.

The J gene is TRBJ1-2, the V gene TRBV7-9; the D gene is possibly TRBD1 (6 bases). Trimming cost V 3 bases and J 8 bases, with 25 bases left between them. This CDR3 has 17 residues. Looked up from germline, CDR1 is SEHNR and CDR2 is FQNEAQ (reference sequence). The CDR3 DNA follows: TGTGCCAGCAGCTTCAGAAACAAGCGGGACACATCGTGGGGCTACACCTTC. Protein: CASSFRNKRDTSWGYTF.

The rearrangement links TRBV6-5 to TRBJ2-1; unclear D gene. Per the germline V gene, CDR1 is MNHEY and CDR2 is SVGAGI. The CDR3 sequence is 14 residues long. V was shortened by 6 bases and J by 5 bases, with 14 bases between the two germline ends. CDR3 amino acids: CASSVHADDNEQFF. CDR3 coding DNA: TGTGCCAGCAGCGTCCATGCGGACGACAATGAGCAGTTCTTC.

The chain has TRBV2 and TRBJ1-2, with a possible D match to TRBD1 (5 bases). The V end was cut by 6 bases, the J end by 4 bases, with 12 bases between. The CDR3 is made up of 13 amino acids. Germline CDR1 and CDR2: SNHLY and FYNNEI. The CDR3 here is CASSEGSGYGYTF. The CDR3 DNA reads TGTGCCAGCAGCGAGGGGAGTGGCTATGGCTACACCTTC.

The chain recombines TRBV5-4 with TRBJ2-5; D possibly corresponds to TRBD1 (5 bases). Trimming cost V 4 bases and J 1 base, with 11 bases left between them. The CDR3 runs 14 residues. The germline V gene has CDR1 SGHNT and CDR2 YYREEE (reference sequence). The CDR3 DNA reads as TGTGCCAGCAGCCTCTGGACAATCCAAGAGACCCAGTACTTC. Encoded protein: CASSLWTIQETQYF.

The chain combines TRBV5-1 with TRBJ2-5; TRBD2 matches 9 bases. From germline, CDR1 is SGHRS and CDR2 YFSETQ. Germline trimming cut 1 base from V and 3 bases from J; bases unmatched to any gene: 4. This CDR3 has 15 amino acids. The CDR3 spells CASSLRLAEEETQYF. In DNA, the CDR3 is TGCGCCAGCAGCTTGAGACTAGCGGAAGAAGAGACCCAGTACTTC.

In this sample, this clone turned up a few times. J is TRBJ1-2 and V is TRBV2; a possible D gene is TRBD1 (6 bases). V was cut by 6 bases and J by 4 bases, with 18 bases left in between. Germline V gene sequence: CDR1 SNHLY, CDR2 FYNNEI. This CDR3 contains 15 residues. The CDR3 DNA follows: TGTGCCAGCAGAGACACCACAGGGCCGGGCTATGGCTACACCTTC. This codes for CASRDTTGPGYGYTF.

V and J are TRBV7-9 and TRBJ2-1, with D maybe TRBD2 (5 bases). V was clipped by 5 bases and J by 2 bases, with 7 bases between them. The germline V gene has CDR1 SEHNR and CDR2 FQNEAQ (reference sequence). This CDR3 comprises 13 residues. CDR3 DNA sequence: TGTGCCAGCAGCCCCGGGACCTACAATGAGCAGTTCTTC. Its protein product is CASSPGTYNEQFF.

The chain recombines TRBV2 with TRBJ1-5; possible D gene TRBD1, 5 bases. Germline assignment: CDR1 SNHLY and CDR2 FYNNEI. This CDR3 comprises 13 residues. Trimming removed 7 bases from V and 7 bases from J, with 14 bases in between. The CDR3 bases are TGTGCCAGCACGCGGGGGGTTGGACAGCCCCAGCATTTT. Protein product: CASTRGVGQPQHF. The entire variable domain, with the rest obtained from reference TRBV2 and TRBJ1-5, is as follows: EPEVTQTPSHQVTQMGQEVILRCVPISNHLYFYWYRQILGQKVEFLVSFYNNEISEKSEIFDDQFSVERPDGSNFTLKIRSTKLEDSAMYFCASTRGVGQPQHFGDGTRLSIL.

The V and J genes are TRBV6-1 and TRBJ1-5; no definite D call. Germline-derived CDR1 and CDR2 are MNHNS and SASEGT. The CDR3 has 13 residues. V was shortened by 3 bases and J by 6 bases, with 9 bases between the two germline ends. The CDR3 reads CASSDGETQPQHF. CDR3 nucleotides: TGTGCCAGCAGTGATGGGGAGACTCAGCCCCAGCATTTT.

This chain joins TRBV7-2 and TRBJ2-3, with D possibly TRBD2 on 6 matching bases. V was clipped by 6 bases and J by 6 bases, with 19 bases between them. The germline gives CDR1 SGHTA, CDR2 FQGNSA. The CDR3 consists of 15 residues. DNA for the CDR3: TGTGCCAGCAGGAAAGGGACTCTACCTGGGGATACGCAGTATTTT. Translation: CASRKGTLPGDTQYF.

The V gene is TRBV27, the J gene TRBJ1-2; D gene ambiguous. CDR3 length: 14 amino acids. V dropped 3 bases and J dropped 4 bases, with 12 bases sitting between them. Per the germline V gene, CDR1 is MNHEY and CDR2 is SMNVEV (reference sequence). The CDR3 spells CASSLSSNSYGYTF. The CDR3 DNA is TGTGCCAGCAGTTTGTCCAGCAACAGCTATGGCTACACCTTC.

The CDR3 loop reads CASMRLAIYNEQFF. DNA for the CDR3: TGTGCCAGCATGAGACTAGCGATTTACAATGAGCAGTTCTTC. The chain recombines TRBV6-5 with TRBJ2-1; 8 positions agree with TRBD2. V gave up 7 bases and J gave up 4 bases; unmatched junction bases: 6. The CDR3 sequence is 14 residues long. Per germline, CDR1 MNHEY and CDR2 SVGAGI.

The chain combines TRBV27 with TRBJ1-1, with D possibly matching TRBD1 (5 bases). Germline CDR1 is MNHEY and CDR2 is SMNVEV (reference sequence). This CDR3 contains 14 residues. Trimming took off 3 bases at V and 6 bases at J, with 14 bases between the two ends. The DNA for the CDR3 is TGTGCCAGCAGTTTGAAGGGGAGTGGTGCTGAAGCTTTCTTT. This encodes CASSLKGSGAEAFF.

V gene TRBV20-1 combines with J gene TRBJ1-3; D possibly corresponds to TRBD1 (5 bases). Germline V CDR1 and CDR2: DFQATT, SNEGSKA (reference sequence). There are 15 residues in the CDR3. V was pared by 3 bases and J by 0 bases, with 12 bases between. The CDR3 region is CSASTTASSGNTIYF. CDR3 in DNA: TGCAGTGCTAGTACGACAGCTTCCTCTGGAAACACCATATATTTT.

CDR3 in amino acids: CASSSRVAKNIQYF. As DNA, the CDR3 is TGTGCCAGCAGCTCCAGAGTAGCCAAAAACATTCAGTACTTC. The chain recombines TRBV7-2 with TRBJ2-4; D ambiguous. The germline CDR1 and CDR2 sequences are SGHTA and FQGNSA. This CDR3 region has 14 residues. Trimming took off 4 bases at V and 0 bases at J, with 7 bases between the two ends.

The chain combines TRBV6-1 with TRBJ2-1; D unclear. Germline-derived CDR1 and CDR2 are MNHNS and SASEGT. CDR3 size: 15 residues. V lost 0 bases to trimming and J lost 6 bases, with 12 bases between them. The CDR3 nucleotides read TGTGCCAGCAGTGAAGCTGGGTGGGTCCTCAATGAGCAGTTCTTC. This sequence encodes CASSEAGWVLNEQFF.

This rearrangement joins TRBV6-1 to TRBJ2-1; tentatively, D is TRBD2 (6 bases). Trimming shortened V by 1 base and J by 2 bases, and 9 bases separated the two germline ends. Germline V gene lookup returns CDR1 MNHNS and CDR2 SASEGT. This CDR3 contains 15 residues. CDR3 sequence: CASSEGRGPYNEQFF. The CDR3 DNA reads as TGTGCCAGCAGTGAAGGGAGGGGCCCCTACAATGAGCAGTTCTTC.

This clone was recorded only once. The J gene is TRBJ1-2, the V gene TRBV27; 9 bases are shared with TRBD1. The germline CDR1 and CDR2 sequences are MNHEY and SMNVEV (reference sequence). With V trimmed by 4 bases and J by 4 bases, 7 bases remained unmatched. The CDR3 consists of 15 residues. CDR3 in amino acids: CASSWGTGTSYGYTF. CDR3 DNA: TGTGCCAGCAGTTGGGGGACAGGGACATCCTATGGCTACACCTTC.

V and J are TRBV7-9 and TRBJ2-1; 8 nucleotides agree with TRBD1. V lost 4 bases and J lost 6; bases outside the gene matches: 5. This CDR3 contains 14 residues. CDR1 and CDR2 (germline): SEHNR, FQNEAQ (reference sequence). The chain's CDR3 is CASSSGGAGNEQFF. The CDR3, as DNA: TGTGCCAGCAGCTCAGGGGGCGCGGGCAATGAGCAGTTCTTC.

V is TRBV30 and J is TRBJ1-1; D not resolved. The V end lost 1 base, the J end lost 3 bases, and 9 bases lay between the germline ends. The CDR3 is 13 amino acids. Germline lookup yields CDR1 GTSNPN and CDR2 SVGIG (reference sequence). The DNA of the CDR3 is TGTGCCTGGAGTGAGCGGAGAGACACTGAAGCTTTCTTT. Protein: CAWSERRDTEAFF.

The chain joins TRBV5-1 to TRBJ2-7; 10 bases map to TRBD1. V shed 4 bases, J shed 4 bases, and the junction held 8 bases outside the gene matches. The CDR3 contains 15 residues. In germline, CDR1 is SGHRS, CDR2 YFSETQ. DNA for the CDR3: TGCGCCAGCAGCCGGACACCGGGACAGGGGTACGAGCAGTACTTC. Its translation: CASSRTPGQGYEQYF.

The rearrangement joins TRBV7-2 to TRBJ1-2, with unresolved D. This CDR3 is 14 amino acids long. Trimming cost V 0 bases and J 6 bases, with 11 bases left between them. The germline gives CDR1 SGHTA, CDR2 FQGNSA. CDR3 in DNA: TGTGCCAGCAGCTTAGCCCCCGTTGGGAATGGCTACACCTTC. This encodes CASSLAPVGNGYTF.

The chain employs TRBV6-2 or TRBV6-3 and TRBJ2-7, with D uncertain. Germline values: CDR1 MNHEY, CDR2 SVGEGT. V lost 7 bases and J lost 0, with 10 bases in between. CDR3 length: 13 amino acids. The CDR3 loop is CASTPRSSYEQYF. Written as DNA, the CDR3 is TGTGCCAGCACCCCACGGAGCTCCTACGAGCAGTACTTC.